The 26 T cell receptor beta chains below were found in one sample sequenced in a study of T cells expressing NK-cell markers. TCRdb reprocessed the 5' RACE reads and keeps a single row for each CDR3 protein, giving no DNA. In all, the sample yields roughly 180,000 distinct CDR3 sequences. What was sequenced was blood T cells: a sorted CD56 or NKG2C T cell subset, CD4+ or CD8+ T cells, or bulk PBMC T cells (not recorded which). The receptor source for this set is a woman between 18 and 69 years old in good health.

This chain joins TRBV5-1 and TRBJ2-7; the D call of TRBD1 rests on TCRdb alone, since no DNA is present to check it. The V gene's germline CDR1 is SGHRS and CDR2 YFSETQ. The CDR3 spans 13 residues. The CDR3: CASSPGEPYEQYF.

The chain uses TRBV20-1 and TRBJ2-7; TCRdb lists TRBD1, though no DNA is available to test this call. CDR3 length: 12 amino acids. Germline CDR1 is DFQATT and CDR2 is SNEGSKA (reference sequence). The CDR3 reads CSAIWGGHEQYF.

This chain links TRBV29-1 with TRBJ2-3; TCRdb returns TRBD1, unconfirmable since there is no DNA. The CDR3 is made up of 14 amino acids. Germline CDR1 reads SQVTM; CDR2 reads ANQGSEA. The CDR3 reads CSVVSAGRADTQYF.

This chain uses TRBV29-1 with TRBJ2-7; TCRdb designates TRBD1, a call that cannot be tested without DNA. The CDR3 loop spans 12 amino acids. Germline V gene data show CDR1 as SQVTM and CDR2 as ANQGSEA. CDR3 sequence reads: CSVLPAGDEQYF.

The V gene is TRBV7-2, the J gene TRBJ1-2; TCRdb reports TRBD1, a call that lacks DNA to check it against. The CDR3 extends over 15 amino acids. Germline V gives CDR1 SGHTA, CDR2 FQGNSA. CDR3 sequence reads: CASSLAPQVINGYTF. Filled out from reference TRBV7-2 and TRBJ1-2, the complete variable domain reads GAGVSQSPSNKVTEKGKDVELRCDPISGHTALYWYRQSLGQGLEFLIYFQGNSAPDKSGLPSDRFSAERTGGSVSTLTIQRTQQEDSAVYLCASSLAPQVINGYTFGSGTRLTVV.

This chain joins TRBV5-1 and TRBJ1-1; TCRdb reports TRBD1, a call that lacks DNA to check it against. Germline V gene lookup returns CDR1 SGHRS and CDR2 YFSETQ. The CDR3 loop spans 16 amino acids. The CDR3 protein is CASSLAIGTGYTEAFF.

The rearrangement uses TRBV20-1 and TRBJ1-1. The V gene's germline CDR1 is DFQATT and CDR2 SNEGSKA (reference sequence). The CDR3 loop spans 13 amino acids. The CDR3 region is CSAILRRDTEAFF.

The chain carries TRBV20-1 and TRBJ2-2; the TCRdb D gene call, TRBD2, has no DNA to confirm it. The CDR3 is 16 amino acids. The germline V gene has CDR1 DFQATT and CDR2 SNEGSKA (reference sequence). This CDR3 is CSAYRSSGGLTGELFF.

This chain links TRBV7-8 with TRBJ2-1; TCRdb names TRBD2, which stays unverified in the absence of DNA. This CDR3 spans 17 amino acids. Germline lookup yields CDR1 SGHVS and CDR2 FQNEAQ. The CDR3 sequence: CASSFPEAGKRYNEQFF.

The gene calls are TRBV7-2 and TRBJ2-1. Germline values: CDR1 SGHTA, CDR2 FQGNSA. The CDR3 consists of 13 residues. CDR3 sequence: CASSPGLFNEQFF.

The CDR3 loop is CSASRGFFSTDTQYF. This chain joins TRBV20-1 and TRBJ2-3; the D call from TCRdb, TRBD1, cannot be confirmed without DNA. CDR1 and CDR2 (germline): DFQATT, SNEGSKA (reference sequence). The CDR3 consists of 15 residues.

This chain joins TRBV4-1 and TRBJ1-3; the TCRdb call, TRBD1, lacks DNA for checking. The CDR3 contains 17 residues. Germline assignment: CDR1 MGHRA and CDR2 YSYEKL. CDR3 residues: CASSQIRTGRSGNTIYF.

Here the CDR3 reads CASSPHRGQPQHF. The chain combines TRBV28 with TRBJ1-5; without DNA, the TCRdb call of TRBD1 cannot be checked. The CDR3 has 13 amino acids. Germline CDR1 is MDHEN and CDR2 is SYDVKM.

This chain connects TRBV6-5 to TRBJ2-3; TCRdb names TRBD2, which stays unverified in the absence of DNA. The CDR3 has 19 residues. The germline gives CDR1 MNHEY, CDR2 SVGAGI. This CDR3 reads CASSYSSLAYPSGTDTQYF.

V and J are TRBV6-1 and TRBJ1-1; the TCRdb D gene call, TRBD1, has no DNA to confirm it. This CDR3 is 15 amino acids long. In germline, CDR1 is MNHNS, CDR2 SASEGT. The CDR3 region is CASSELGGRNTEAFF.

The V gene is TRBV20-1, the J gene TRBJ2-1; absent DNA, TCRdb's TRBD1 call cannot be checked. This CDR3 region has 16 residues. Germline-derived CDR1 and CDR2 are DFQATT and SNEGSKA (reference sequence). This CDR3 is CSARDSRSPNYNEQFF.

The rearrangement uses TRBV7-6 and TRBJ2-7; with no DNA, the TCRdb D assignment of TRBD2 cannot be verified. The CDR3 extends over 15 amino acids. CDR1 and CDR2 from the germline V gene are SGHVS and FNYEAQ. This CDR3 is CASSLAVTSGYEQYF.

The chain employs TRBV2 and TRBJ2-7; TCRdb returns TRBD2, unconfirmable since there is no DNA. The V gene's germline CDR1 is SNHLY and CDR2 FYNNEI. The CDR3 covers 13 residues. The CDR3 region is CASSVQGGGEQYF. Full variable domain (remainder filled in from reference TRBV2 and TRBJ2-7): EPEVTQTPSHQVTQMGQEVILRCVPISNHLYFYWYRQILGQKVEFLVSFYNNEISEKSEIFDDQFSVERPDGSNFTLKIRSTKLEDSAMYFCASSVQGGGEQYFGPGTRLTVT.

This sequence joins TRBV20-1 and TRBJ1-1; TCRdb designates TRBD1, a call that cannot be tested without DNA. Germline V gene sequence: CDR1 DFQATT, CDR2 SNEGSKA (reference sequence). There are 14 residues in the CDR3. The CDR3 spells CSARDLGGADEAFF.

This chain links TRBV9 with TRBJ2-7; TCRdb designates TRBD1, a call that cannot be tested without DNA. This CDR3 comprises 12 residues. The germline gives CDR1 SGDLS, CDR2 YYNGEE. CDR3 in amino acids: CARRDTPGEQYF. Drawing the rest from reference TRBV9 and TRBJ2-7, the complete variable domain is DSGVTQTPKHLITATGQRVTLRCSPRSGDLSVYWYQQSLDQGLQFLIQYYNGEERAKGNILERFSAQQFPDLHSELNLSSLELGDSALYFCARRDTPGEQYFGPGTRLTVT.

This CDR3 reads CSDSRGETQYF. This chain joins TRBV20-1 and TRBJ2-5; TCRdb picks TRBD1, but there is no DNA to check that call. CDR1 and CDR2 from the germline V gene are DFQATT and SNEGSKA (reference sequence). The CDR3 length is 11 residues.

The chain recombines TRBV2 with TRBJ1-1. This CDR3 contains 12 residues. Per the germline V gene, CDR1 is SNHLY and CDR2 is FYNNEI. The CDR3: CASRVSSTEAFF. The full variable domain, in which reference TRBV2 and TRBJ1-1 provide the parts outside the CDR3, is EPEVTQTPSHQVTQMGQEVILRCVPISNHLYFYWYRQILGQKVEFLVSFYNNEISEKSEIFDDQFSVERPDGSNFTLKIRSTKLEDSAMYFCASRVSSTEAFFGQGTRLTVV.

The rearrangement uses TRBV27 and TRBJ2-7; TCRdb's assignment of TRBD2 cannot be checked, as there is no DNA. CDR3 length equals 14 residues. Germline CDR1 MNHEY, CDR2 SMNVEV (reference sequence). The CDR3: CASAYLATNYEQYF.

The CDR3: CASSSRHLTGPNEKLFF. V usage is TRBV28 and J usage is TRBJ1-4; TCRdb's D call, TRBD1, is unchecked because there is no DNA. The germline gives CDR1 MDHEN, CDR2 SYDVKM. The CDR3 is 17 amino acids.

This rearrangement joins TRBV3-1 to TRBJ2-3. This CDR3 spans 16 amino acids. Germline loops: CDR1 LGHDT, CDR2 YNNKEL (reference sequence). CDR3 sequence reads: CASSQSEARPSDTQYF.

The J gene is TRBJ1-3, the V gene TRBV6-5; TCRdb indicates TRBD1, and absent DNA this call remains unverified. Germline CDR1 reads MNHEY; CDR2 reads SVGAGI. The CDR3 sequence is 15 residues long. The CDR3 loop is CASSYSGQGRNTIYF.